One T cell receptor delta chain is described in this entry. The antigen it binds to is not known. TCRdb has a much larger clone's protein, which differs at residue 9 from the translation of this DNA, likely because of a read error; what is shown is the protein translated from the DNA. The data were taken from a study of gamma-delta T cells after stem cell transplantation (TCRdb year 2016). The protocol used for the library was RT-PCR. Sequencing took place on an Illumina MiSeq. TCRdb reprocessed the public reads with the caller CATT; rows with the same DNA were merged afterwards. Within this sample are 1,500 to 2,000 delta-chain clones, with about 5.4% of them counted one time only. The ten largest clones add up to roughly three fifths of the sample. Including cysteine and phenylalanine, the CDR3 has 17 amino acids. Just CDR3 DNA is preserved here, 51 bases in frame from base 1. CDR1 and CDR2, per the germline V gene, are GEAIGNYY and EKD. V is cut back by 3 bases and J by 0 bases, with 11 bases in the junction unmatched.

The receptor was isolated from a human donor. It is not recorded whose cells these are; they may come from a transplant donor. Rearrangement joined TRDV2 to TRDJ1; 8 bases in the middle match TRDD3. Sequencing was carried out using gamma-delta T cells. The DNA sequence reads TGTGCCTGTGACTACTGGGGGGACTATTCGTACACCGATAAACTCATCTTT. Translated, this gives CACDYWGDYSYTDKLIF.